This TCR beta chain was sequenced during a study of shared clonotypes between healthy human individuals. The study's findings and limits: Rarefaction curves obtained for sorted subsets showed sequencing incomplete despite large depth.

Sequencing was at deep level. The table came from immunoSEQ multiplex PCR; TCRdb's copy has only in-frame clones and leaves some out. The table lists millions of clones, about 92% of them singletons, with 0.13% to 0.15% in the top ten. Caucasian adults living in Nashville, Tennessee, provided all samples. The CDR3 has 16 residues. V dropped 3 bases and J dropped 4; count of bases not matched to a gene: 10. Germline-derived CDR1 and CDR2 are SGHRS and YFSETQ. This clone was seen a few times. Its antigen is as yet unknown. This TCR came from a man between 18 and 29 years old in good health. The sequenced sample was naive CD4+ T cells sorted from blood. Described subset: CD45RA+ positively selected. The V and J genes are TRBV5-1 and TRBJ1-1; 9 nucleotides match TRBD1. The DNA for the CDR3 is TGCGCCAGCAGCTCCCGGGACAGGGACGGGGTCACTGAAGCTTTCTTT. It is translated as CASSSRDRDGVTEAFF.